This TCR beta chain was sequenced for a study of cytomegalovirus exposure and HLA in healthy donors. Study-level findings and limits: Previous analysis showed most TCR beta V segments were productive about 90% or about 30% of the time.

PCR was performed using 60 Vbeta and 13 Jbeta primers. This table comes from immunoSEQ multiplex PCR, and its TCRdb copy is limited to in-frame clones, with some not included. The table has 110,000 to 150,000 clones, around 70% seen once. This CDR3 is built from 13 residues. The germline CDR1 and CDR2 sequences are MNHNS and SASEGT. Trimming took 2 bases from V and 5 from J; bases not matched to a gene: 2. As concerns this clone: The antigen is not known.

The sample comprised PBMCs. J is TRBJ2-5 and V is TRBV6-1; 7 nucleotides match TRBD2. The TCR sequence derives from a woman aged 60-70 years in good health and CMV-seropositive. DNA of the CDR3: TGTGCCAGCAGTGAATTCGGGGGGGAGACCCAGTACTTC. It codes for CASSEFGGETQYF.